This is a list of T cell receptor beta chains from one sample in a study of OX40 agonist ivuxolimab in advanced cancers. Assay used: immunoSEQ multiplex PCR; TCRdb lists only in-frame clones, some missing. The table records about 99,000 clones, less than 95% of them present only once. Sequenced here: CD4+ or CD8+ T cells sorted from blood, sampled in a trial of the OX40 agonist ivuxolimab. The source is an adult with an advanced solid tumor such as melanoma, head and neck, liver or kidney cancer. The CDR3 runs from the conserved cysteine through the conserved F or W. D genes are given only for firm matches. Expanded clones are given a class, and other clones once, few, many or no size at all.

abundance,d_gene,v_gene,j_gene,CDR3nt,CDR3aa
NA,TRBD1,TRBV7-2,TRBJ1-2,TGTGCCAGCAGCCCAAGATCTGCCGGGACAGGGCACTACACCTTC,CASSPRSAGTGHYTF
NA,NA,TRBV7-2,TRBJ2-4,TGTGCCAGCAGCTTAGGGGGGACCAAAAACATTCAGTACTTC,CASSLGGTKNIQYF
NA,NA,TRBV7-7,TRBJ2-5,TGTGCCAGCAGCTTAGGGGGGACTTTCCAAGAGACCCAGTACTTC,CASSLGGTFQETQYF
NA,NA,TRBV5-1,TRBJ1-2,TGCGCCAGCAGCCCCACGGGCGGGCTGAGCGGCTACACCTTC,CASSPTGGLSGYTF
NA,TRBD1,TRBV10-3,TRBJ2-3,TGTGCCATCAGGTCTGGGACAGGGGGCACAGATACGCAGTATTTT,CAIRSGTGGTDTQYF
NA,NA,TRBV7-2,TRBJ2-3,TGTGCCAGCAGCGTTAGGAGGGCAGATACGCAGTATTTT,CASSVRRADTQYF
NA,NA,TRBV7-8,TRBJ1-6,TGTGCCAGCAGCTGGGGGACTATAAATTCACCCCTCCACTTT,CASSWGTINSPLHF
NA,NA,TRBV5-1,TRBJ2-5,TGCGCCAGCAGCCCACCCTTGGGCGGGGACGCTAAGGAGACCCAGTACTTC,CASSPPLGGDAKETQYF
NA,NA,TRBV9,TRBJ1-2,TGTGCCAGCAGCGTAGTGGACAGCCCTAACTATGGCTACACCTTC,CASSVVDSPNYGYTF
NA,NA,TRBV12-2,TRBJ2-7,TGTGCAAGTCGCTTAGGGGTACGCCTAGCGGCGTCCTACGAGCAGTACTTC,CASRLGVRLAASYEQYF
NA,NA,TRBV18,TRBJ2-7,TGTGCCAGCTCACCACTCCAGGGATCCGCCTACGAGCAGTACTTC,CASSPLQGSAYEQYF
NA,NA,TRBV5-4,TRBJ2-7,TGTGCCAGCAGTATGACAGCCTCCTACGAGCAGTACTTC,CASSMTASYEQYF
NA,NA,TRBV5-1,TRBJ2-7,TGCGCCAGCAGCTTGGGGGATAAGTGGGGAGAGCAGTACTTC,CASSLGDKWGEQYF
NA,TRBD1,TRBV5-1,TRBJ2-2,TGCGCCAGCAGAAAAACAGGGGGCGGAATGACCGGGGAGCTGTTTTTT,CASRKTGGGMTGELFF
once,NA,TRBV7-8,TRBJ2-1,TGTGCCAGCAGCTTAGCCCCCACAGGGCAAGTACCGAATGAGCAGTTCTTC,CASSLAPTGQVPNEQFF
NA,NA,TRBV4-3,TRBJ1-2,TGCGCCAGCAGCCAACTAACTGGGGGCTACACCTTC,CASSQLTGGYTF
NA,TRBD2,TRBV27,TRBJ2-1,TGTGCCAGCAGTCGGGGACTAGCGGACTACAATGAGCAGTTCTTC,CASSRGLADYNEQFF
NA,NA,TRBV18,TRBJ2-5,TGTGCCAGCTCACCACGGTCAGGGGTAGGGGAGACCCAGTACTTC,CASSPRSGVGETQYF
NA,NA,TRBV7-2,TRBJ2-5,TGTGCCAGCAGCTCCGGAGATAGGAAGACCCAGTACTTC,CASSSGDRKTQYF
NA,NA,TRBV5-8,TRBJ1-1,TGTGCCAGCAGCTTTCAACAGGGCCAGAACACTGAAGCTTTCTTT,CASSFQQGQNTEAFF
NA,NA,TRBV4-3,TRBJ2-3,TGCGCCAGCAGCCTCAGAAACACAGATACGCAGTATTTT,CASSLRNTDTQYF
NA,NA,TRBV28,TRBJ2-7,TGTGCCACCCGGGGACCGTCCTACGAGCAGTACTTC,CATRGPSYEQYF
once,NA,TRBV20-1,TRBJ2-7,TGCAGTCGCCGGGGCCTCTACGAGCAGTACTTC,CSRRGLYEQYF
NA,TRBD1,TRBV2,TRBJ1-6,TGTGCCAGCAGTGGCAGGGGGGGTTCACCCCTCCACTTT,CASSGRGGSPLHF
NA,TRBD2,TRBV7-9,TRBJ2-3,TGTGCCAGCAGCTCCGAGGGACTAGCGGGGTCTAGGCAGTATTTT,CASSSEGLAGSRQYF
NA,NA,TRBV6-6,TRBJ1-5,TGTGCCAGCAAGAAAACCGAATGGGGGGATCAGCCCCAGCATTTT,CASKKTEWGDQPQHF
NA,NA,TRBV10-3,TRBJ1-6,TGTGCCATCAGTGATTCGGACTCTTCAAATTCACCCCTCCACTTT,CAISDSDSSNSPLHF
once,NA,TRBV7-2,TRBJ1-5,TGTGCCAGCAGCTTAGTTGGCAGGCGGCATTTT,CASSLVGRRHF
NA,TRBD1,TRBV28,TRBJ2-7,TGTGCCAGCAGTCCTTGGACAGGGGGTGGTGAGCAGTACTTC,CASSPWTGGGEQYF
NA,NA,TRBV7-2,TRBJ2-7,TGTGCCAGCAGCGGAAGGGGAGAACCTTCCTACGAGCAGTACTTC,CASSGRGEPSYEQYF
NA,NA,TRBV4-3,TRBJ1-6,TGCGCCAGCAGCCAAGTACAGCAGGATGCCCTCCACTTT,CASSQVQQDALHF
NA,NA,TRBV5-4,TRBJ2-7,TGTGCCAGCAGCTTACAAGGGGTCGTATCCTACGAGCAGTACTTC,CASSLQGVVSYEQYF
once,NA,TRBV7-2,TRBJ2-1,TGTGCCAGCAGCCCCGCAGGGACCTACAATGAGCAGTTCTTC,CASSPAGTYNEQFF
NA,NA,TRBV4-3,TRBJ2-2,TGCGCCAGCAGCCAAGATAGTGGCGGGTCCGGGGAGCTGTTTTTT,CASSQDSGGSGELFF
NA,NA,TRBV29-1,TRBJ2-3,TGCAGCGTTGAGGGGGCCCGCACAGATACGCAGTATTTT,CSVEGARTDTQYF
NA,NA,TRBV5-4,TRBJ2-5,TGTGCCAGCAGCTCCCGGGACGAAGAGACCCAGTACTTC,CASSSRDEETQYF
NA,NA,TRBV5-1,TRBJ2-3,TGCGCCAGCAGCGGGTCTTCGGGGACAGATACGCAGTATTTT,CASSGSSGTDTQYF
NA,TRBD2,TRBV7-8,TRBJ2-7,TGTGCCAGCAGCTCCGGGAGACTAGCGGGAGCTTACGAGCAGTACTTC,CASSSGRLAGAYEQYF
once,TRBD2,TRBV2,TRBJ2-7,TGTGCCAGCAGGGCTAGGACTAGCGGGCTCTCCTACGAGCAGTACTTC,CASRARTSGLSYEQYF
once,TRBD1,TRBV25-1,TRBJ1-3,TGTGCCAGCAGTGACATCGATGAGGGACAGGGGTACACCATATATTTT,CASSDIDEGQGYTIYF
NA,NA,TRBV6-6,TRBJ2-5,TGTGCCAGCAGTACCGGGATATGGGAGACCCAGTACTTC,CASSTGIWETQYF
NA,NA,TRBV5-5,TRBJ1-2,TGTGCCAGCAGCTTGGCTCAGGACTATGGCTACACCTTC,CASSLAQDYGYTF
NA,NA,TRBV7-3,TRBJ2-2,TGTGCCAGCAGCTTCACCGGGACACCGAACACCGGGGAGCTGTTTTTT,CASSFTGTPNTGELFF
NA,NA,TRBV7-8,TRBJ1-4,TGTGCCAGCAGCTTAGATGTAGTTGGTGAAAAACTGTTTTTT,CASSLDVVGEKLFF
once,TRBD2,TRBV5-4,TRBJ2-3,TGTGCCAGCAGCTTCGGGATGGGGGGGAGGACAGATACGCAGTATTTT,CASSFGMGGRTDTQYF
NA,NA,TRBV28,TRBJ1-2,TGTGCCAGCGACCGCGGGCTCGGTAGTGGCTACACCTTC,CASDRGLGSGYTF
NA,NA,TRBV18,TRBJ2-3,TGTGCCAGCTCACCCCAACAGGGTTCCACAGATACGCAGTATTTT,CASSPQQGSTDTQYF
few,NA,TRBV7-6,TRBJ2-2,TGTGCCAGCAGCCCCGGGGCTGGGGAGCTGTTTTTT,CASSPGAGELFF
NA,NA,TRBV7-2,TRBJ1-3,TGTGCCAGCAGCTTAGGACCGGGCGCTGGAAACACCATATATTTT,CASSLGPGAGNTIYF
NA,NA,TRBV28,TRBJ1-2,TGTGCGGTTAAGGGGGGTACCTATGGCTACACCTTC,CAVKGGTYGYTF
NA,TRBD1,TRBV6-7,TRBJ2-7,TGTGCCAGCATCGGGACAGGATTCTACGAGCAGTACTTC,CASIGTGFYEQYF
NA,TRBD1,TRBV5-1,TRBJ1-2,TGCGCCAGCAGCGCAACAGGGGGCACGTGGGATGGCTACACCTTC,CASSATGGTWDGYTF
NA,TRBD1,TRBV30,TRBJ1-2,TGTGCCTGGAGGTTTTATGGGACAGACGGGGGCTACACCTTC,CAWRFYGTDGGYTF
NA,TRBD1,TRBV5-1,TRBJ2-1,TGCGCCAGCATTATGGTTCCCGGGACAGGGAGAAATGAGCAGTTCTTC,CASIMVPGTGRNEQFF
NA,TRBD2,TRBV5-1,TRBJ2-5,TGCGCCAGCAGCTTGGTAGCGGGGGGCCAAGAGACCCAGTACTTC,CASSLVAGGQETQYF